The present T cell receptor (beta chain) was sequenced within a study of yellow fever vaccine responses in identical twins (dated 2018 in TCRdb). For the study in its entirety: In identical twins, the study followed T cell clones that responded to the vaccine with precision.

The method was RT-PCR. Sequenced using an Illumina HiSeq 2500. TCRdb handled the public reads itself, with Q25 trimming in fastp and clone calling in MiXCR, and kept productive beta chains. Each entry merges the rows of one CDR3 protein and shows their most common DNA and genes. The table for this sample lists around 18,000 distinct CDR3 sequences; roughly two thirds of them were counted only once. The top ten clonotypes cover 6% to 8.5% of the sample. What the study reported, not specific to this receptor: The T cell response to vaccination in identical twins was reported by the authors to appear partly convergent and partly personalized.

Details on this clonotype: Its antigen remains undetermined. Per-base quality was not reported, and no clone a single base away is much larger than it.

From a lookup of the germline V gene, CDR1 and CDR2 are MGHRA and YSYEKL. V is reduced by 0 bases and J by 4 bases, leaving a spacing of 4 bases between them. Reading from cysteine to phenylalanine, the CDR3 counts 13 amino acids. Only the CDR3 part of the read is kept: 39 bases, read in frame from the first base. The sequence is built from TRBV4-1 and TRBJ2-1; no D segment can be confidently identified. The sequencing used T cells from blood (PBMCs), unsorted or a sorted subset (not recorded which), collected before or after yellow fever vaccination (not recorded which). The sequence was obtained from a woman aged 18-29 years who received the yellow fever vaccine. Donor details come from another sample of the same person, matched by shared clones. The sequence in DNA is TGCGCCAGCAGCCAAGAGCTATACAATGAGCAGTTCTTC. Its protein reads: CASSQELYNEQFF.